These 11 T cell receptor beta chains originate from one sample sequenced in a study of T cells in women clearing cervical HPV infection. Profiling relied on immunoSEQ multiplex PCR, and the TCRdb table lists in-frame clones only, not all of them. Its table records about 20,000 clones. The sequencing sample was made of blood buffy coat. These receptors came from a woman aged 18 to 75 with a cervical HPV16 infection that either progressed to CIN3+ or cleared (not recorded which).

This chain's CDR3 is CASSVAGQGAQYVGGYTF. The CDR3 bases that were read are TGTGCCAGCAGCGTAGCGGGACAGGGGGCTCAGTATGTAGGTGGC. The chain couples TRBV9 to TRBJ1-2, with TRBD1 identical over 12 bases. The sequenced fragment ends 3 residues before the CDR3 boundary, so the rest is inferred from the germline J gene. V dropped 0 bases and J dropped 7; count of bases not matched to a gene: 13. The germline CDR1 and CDR2 sequences are SGDLS and YYNGEE. CDR3 length: 18 residues.

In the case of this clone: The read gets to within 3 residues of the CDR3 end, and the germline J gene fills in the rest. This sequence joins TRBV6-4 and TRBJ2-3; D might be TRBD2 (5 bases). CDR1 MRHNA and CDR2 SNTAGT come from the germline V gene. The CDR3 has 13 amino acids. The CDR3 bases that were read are TGTGCCAGCAGTCCGGGGAGCAATCAGCCG. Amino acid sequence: CASSPGSNQP. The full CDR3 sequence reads CASSPGSNQPQYF.

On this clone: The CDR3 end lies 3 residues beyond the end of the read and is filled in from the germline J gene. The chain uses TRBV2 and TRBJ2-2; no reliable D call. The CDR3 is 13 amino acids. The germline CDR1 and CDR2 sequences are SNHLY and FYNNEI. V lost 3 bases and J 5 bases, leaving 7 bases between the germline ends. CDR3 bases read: TGTGCCAGCAGTGATAGTATGACCGGGGAG. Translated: CASSDSMTGE. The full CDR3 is CASSDSMTGELFF.

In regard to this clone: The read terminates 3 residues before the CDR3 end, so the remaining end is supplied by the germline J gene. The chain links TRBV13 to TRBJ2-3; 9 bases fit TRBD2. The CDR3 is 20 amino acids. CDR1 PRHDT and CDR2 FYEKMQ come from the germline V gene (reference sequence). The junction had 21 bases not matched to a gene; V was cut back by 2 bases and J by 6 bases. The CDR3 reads CASSLKPKLTIAGEGDTQYF. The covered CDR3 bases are TGTGCCAGCAGCTTAAAGCCGAAACTGACTATAGCGGGGGAGGGGGATACG.

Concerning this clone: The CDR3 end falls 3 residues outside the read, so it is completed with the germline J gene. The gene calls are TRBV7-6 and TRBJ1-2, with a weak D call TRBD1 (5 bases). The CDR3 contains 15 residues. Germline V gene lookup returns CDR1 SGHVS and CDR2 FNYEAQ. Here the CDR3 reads CASSSIRDSLGGYTF. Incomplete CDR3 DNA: TGTGCCAGCAGCTCCATACGGGACTCCCTAGGAGGC.

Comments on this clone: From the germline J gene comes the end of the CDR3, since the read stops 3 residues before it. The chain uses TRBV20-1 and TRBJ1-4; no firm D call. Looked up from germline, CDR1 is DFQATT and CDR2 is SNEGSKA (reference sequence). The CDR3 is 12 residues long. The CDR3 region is CSGSDSGLALFF. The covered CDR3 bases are TGCAGTGGTAGCGATTCGGGTCTCGCA.

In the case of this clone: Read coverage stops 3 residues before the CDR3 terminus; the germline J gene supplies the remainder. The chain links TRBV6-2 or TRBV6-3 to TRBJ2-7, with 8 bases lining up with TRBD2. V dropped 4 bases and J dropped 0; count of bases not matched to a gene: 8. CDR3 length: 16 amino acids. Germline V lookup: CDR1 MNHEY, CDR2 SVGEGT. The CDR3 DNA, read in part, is TGTGCCAGCAGTTCCCGGGGGGGAAAACTCTCCTACGAG. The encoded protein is CASSSRGGKLSYE. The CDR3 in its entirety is CASSSRGGKLSYEQYF.

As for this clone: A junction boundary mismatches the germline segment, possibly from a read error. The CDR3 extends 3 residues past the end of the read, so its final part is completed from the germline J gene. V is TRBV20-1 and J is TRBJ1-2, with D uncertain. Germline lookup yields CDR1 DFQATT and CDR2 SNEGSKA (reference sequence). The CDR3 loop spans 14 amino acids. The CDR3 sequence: CSARTLEAHYGYTF. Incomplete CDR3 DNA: TGCAGTGCTAGGACGCTGGAGGCTCACTATGGT.

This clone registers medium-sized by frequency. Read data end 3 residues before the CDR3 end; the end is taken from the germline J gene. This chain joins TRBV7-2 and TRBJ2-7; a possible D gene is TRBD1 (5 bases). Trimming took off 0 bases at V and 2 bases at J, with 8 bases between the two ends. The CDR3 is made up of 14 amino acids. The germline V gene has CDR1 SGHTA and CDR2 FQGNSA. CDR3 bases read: TGTGCCAGCAGCTTAGCAAGGACACCCTACGAG. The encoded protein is CASSLARTPYE. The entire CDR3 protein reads CASSLARTPYEQYF.

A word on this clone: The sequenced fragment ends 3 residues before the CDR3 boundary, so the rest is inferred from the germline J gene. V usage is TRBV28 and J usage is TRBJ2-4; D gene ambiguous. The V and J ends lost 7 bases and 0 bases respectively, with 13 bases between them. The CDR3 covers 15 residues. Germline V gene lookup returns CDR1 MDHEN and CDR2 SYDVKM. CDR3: CASNPTSVAKNIQYF. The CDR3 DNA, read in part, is TGTGCCAGCAACCCCACCTCGGTAGCCAAAAACATT. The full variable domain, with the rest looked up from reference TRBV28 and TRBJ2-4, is DVKVTQSSRYLVKRTGEKVFLECVQDMDHENMFWYRQDPGLGLRLIYFSYDVKMKEKGDIPEGYSVSREKKERFSLILESASTNQTSMYLCASNPTSVAKNIQYFGAGTRLSVL.

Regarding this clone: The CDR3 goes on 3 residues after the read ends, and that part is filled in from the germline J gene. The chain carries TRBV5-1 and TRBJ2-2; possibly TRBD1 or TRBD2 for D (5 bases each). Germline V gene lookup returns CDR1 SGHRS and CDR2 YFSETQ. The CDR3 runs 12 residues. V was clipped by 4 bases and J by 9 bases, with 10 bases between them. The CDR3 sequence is CASSEGSRELFF. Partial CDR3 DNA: TGCGCCAGCAGCGAGGGGTCCAGGGAG.